The T cell receptor (beta chain) described here comes from a study of cytomegalovirus exposure and HLA in healthy donors (dated by TCRdb to between 2016 and 2019). Describing the broader study: A later analysis indicated that the 120 or so validation repertoires were generated on the platform also employed for the 700 or so repertoires of the first cohort. The study was designed to test whether signatures of past pathogen exposure could be identified by cataloging public T cell receptors. In addition to the first cohort of 666 subjects, a separate validation cohort of over 90 different subjects was used. To predict cytomegalovirus infection status, the study brought together high-throughput TCR immunosequencing, statistical association of individual TCRs with disease status, and machine learning. Beyond this particular receptor, the publication reports: A later analysis had no HLA typing for the validation cohort, so co-occurrence there was scored across all 120 or so repertoires. A later analysis found that TCRs clustered in the first cohort also tended to co-occur in the 100 to 150 validation repertoires, with 90% to 95% of cluster scores above 0. The study gave a list of about 150 TCR beta chains associated with cytomegalovirus. In vitro tests confirmed that a few of the cytomegalovirus-associated TCR beta chains recognize cytomegalovirus antigens. In both the original and validation cohorts, the classifier was reported to diagnose cytomegalovirus status with high specificity and sensitivity. According to the authors, the approach could potentially be generalized to other disease states and immunological phenotypes. Most TCR sequences were observed very rarely across donors, whereas some public TCRs were present in many individuals.

The donors were included in the validation cohort of some 110 subjects, a group kept apart from the approximately 700-subject first cohort. The library came from the immunoSEQ multiplex PCR assay. The published analysis was carried out like this. A statistical classification framework was built for diagnosing cytomegalovirus status from the catalog of TCR beta chain sequences. TCRdb's version of the immuneACCESS table is confined to in-frame rearrangements and falls short of the full clone set. An unresolved V gene accounts for under half of the shortfall where checked; the remainder is of unknown origin. The DNA gave D and trimming, while V, J and clone size come from that table. This sample has around 65,000 clones in its table, and over 90% of those were observed once. Approximately 5% of the sample goes to the ten largest clones. Points on this clone: The antigen it binds to is not known. Base qualities are not at hand, and no much larger clone is one base apart.

V was cut back by 10 bases and J by 6 bases, leaving a gap of 15 bases between them. Taken from the germline V gene, the CDR1 and CDR2 loops are MDHEN and SYDVKM. CDR3 length: 12 amino acids, cysteine to phenylalanine. CDR3 DNA only is kept here, 36 bases in frame from base 1. The sample taken for sequencing was PBMCs. Recombination joined TRBV28 with TRBJ1-1, with an unclear D gene assignment. This TCR was sampled from a man between 18 and 29 years old in good health and CMV-seropositive. The base sequence is TGTGCCACCGCGGAAGAGGCTTCTGAAGCTTTCTTT. This codes for CATAEEASEAFF. Extended through the reference TRBV28 and TRBJ1-1 proteins, this CDR3 yields the full variable domain: DVKVTQSSRYLVKRTGEKVFLECVQDMDHENMFWYRQDPGLGLRLIYFSYDVKMKEKGDIPEGYSVSREKKERFSLILESASTNQTSMYLCATAEEASEAFFGQGTRLTVV.